This TCR beta chain was profiled in a study of blood T cell repertoires in COVID-19. Study information: The samples span acute and convalescent COVID-19 from the United States, Italy and Spain. T cells, B-cell-depleted T cells, or PBMCs provided the cDNA or gDNA that served as material.

V lost 3 bases to trimming and J lost 1 base; unmatched junction nucleotides: 0. CDR1 and CDR2 from the germline V gene are LNHDA and SQIVND (reference sequence). This CDR3 has 14 amino acids. Per the original methods: Nucleated cell counts were estimated from reference gene primer amplification. Sequencing used immunoSEQ multiplex PCR; TCRdb keeps in-frame clones, though not all of them. D and trimming come from the DNA, and the V and J calls and clone size come from that table. The sample has 200,000 or so clones, around 84% seen once. This receptor was taken from a human donor in a cohort sampled during active COVID-19. The chain joins TRBV19 to TRBJ2-5; 9 bases fit TRBD2. Input material: peripheral blood. The CDR3: CASSMGLAQETQYF. CDR3 sequence (DNA): TGTGCCAGTAGTATGGGACTAGCCCAAGAGACCCAGTACTTC.